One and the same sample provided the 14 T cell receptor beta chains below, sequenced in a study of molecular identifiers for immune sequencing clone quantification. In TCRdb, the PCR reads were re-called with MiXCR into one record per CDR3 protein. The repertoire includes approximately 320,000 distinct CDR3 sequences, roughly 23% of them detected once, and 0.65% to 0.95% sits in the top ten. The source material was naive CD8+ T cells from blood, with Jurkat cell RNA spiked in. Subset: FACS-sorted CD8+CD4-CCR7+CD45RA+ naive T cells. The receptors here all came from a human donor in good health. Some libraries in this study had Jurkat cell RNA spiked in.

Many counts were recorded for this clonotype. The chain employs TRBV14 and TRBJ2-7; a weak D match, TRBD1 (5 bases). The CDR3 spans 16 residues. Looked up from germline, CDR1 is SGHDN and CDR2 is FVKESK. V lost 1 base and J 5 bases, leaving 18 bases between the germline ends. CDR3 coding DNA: TGTGCCAGCAGCCAAGCCCCGGTAGGGGTGATCAACGAGCAGTACTTC. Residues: CASSQAPVGVINEQYF. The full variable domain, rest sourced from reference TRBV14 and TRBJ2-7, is EAGVTQFPSHSVIEKGQTVTLRCDPISGHDNLYWYRRVMGKEIKFLLHFVKESKQDESGMPNNRFLAERTGGTYSTLKVQPAELEDSGVYFCASSQAPVGVINEQYFGPGTRLTVT.

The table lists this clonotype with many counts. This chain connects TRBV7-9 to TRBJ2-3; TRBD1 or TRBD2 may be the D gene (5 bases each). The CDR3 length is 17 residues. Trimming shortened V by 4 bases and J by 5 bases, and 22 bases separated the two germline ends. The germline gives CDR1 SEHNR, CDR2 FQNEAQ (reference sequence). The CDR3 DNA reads TGTGCCAGCAGCTCCCTCCTCGGGGCCACACAATTAGATACGCAGTATTTT. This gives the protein CASSSLLGATQLDTQYF.

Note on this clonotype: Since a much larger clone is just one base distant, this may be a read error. CDR3 amino acids: CASSLEWQGSGYNEQSF. CDR3 DNA: TGTGCCAGCAGCTTAGAGTGGCAGGGCAGCGGCTACAATGAGCAGTCCTTC. This chain uses TRBV7-9 with TRBJ2-1, with D perhaps TRBD1 or TRBD2 (5 bases each). Germline V CDR1 and CDR2: SEHNR, FQNEAQ (reference sequence). The CDR3 runs 17 residues.

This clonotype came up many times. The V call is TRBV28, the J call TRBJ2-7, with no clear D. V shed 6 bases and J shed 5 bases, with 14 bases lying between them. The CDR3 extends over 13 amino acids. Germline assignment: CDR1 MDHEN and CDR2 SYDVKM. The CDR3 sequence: CASSLKPTHEQYF. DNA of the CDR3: TGTGCCAGCAGCTTAAAACCGACCCACGAGCAGTACTTC.

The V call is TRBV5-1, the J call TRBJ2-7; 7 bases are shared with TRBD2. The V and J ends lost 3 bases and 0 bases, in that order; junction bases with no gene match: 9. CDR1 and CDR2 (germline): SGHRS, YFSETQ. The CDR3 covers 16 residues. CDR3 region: CASSSLAGTFSYEQYF. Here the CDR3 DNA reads TGCGCCAGCAGCTCCTTAGCGGGCACCTTCTCCTACGAGCAGTACTTC.

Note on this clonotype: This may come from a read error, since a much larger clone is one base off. Here the CDR3 reads CASSSRGRGVDTQYF. The CDR3, as DNA: TGTGCCAGCAGCTCACGGGGCAGGGGGGTGGATACGCAGTATTTT. The V gene is TRBV7-2, the J gene TRBJ2-3, with D possibly being TRBD1 (7 bases). The CDR3 has 15 residues. Trimming cost V 4 bases and J 6 bases, with 17 bases left between them. Germline CDR1 reads SGHTA; CDR2 reads FQGNSA.

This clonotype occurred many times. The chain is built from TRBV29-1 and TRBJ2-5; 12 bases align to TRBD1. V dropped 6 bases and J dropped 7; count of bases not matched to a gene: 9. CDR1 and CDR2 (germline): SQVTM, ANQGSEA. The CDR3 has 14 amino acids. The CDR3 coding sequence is TGCAGCGTATCTTTACCGGGACAGGGGGCGACCCAGTACTTC. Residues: CSVSLPGQGATQYF.

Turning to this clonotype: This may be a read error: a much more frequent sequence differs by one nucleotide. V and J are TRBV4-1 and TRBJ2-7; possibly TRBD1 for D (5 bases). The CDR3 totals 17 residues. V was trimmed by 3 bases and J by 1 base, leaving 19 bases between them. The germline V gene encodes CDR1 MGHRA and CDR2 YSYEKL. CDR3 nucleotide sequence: TGCGCCAGCAGCCACCTTTCCCCTGGGGCAGGGTCCTACGAGCAGTACTTC. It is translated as CASSHLSPGAGSYEQYF.

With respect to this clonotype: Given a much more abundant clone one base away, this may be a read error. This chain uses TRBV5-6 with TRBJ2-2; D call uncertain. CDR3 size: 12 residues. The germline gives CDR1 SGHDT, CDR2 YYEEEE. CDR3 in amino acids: CACSLVSHHLFF. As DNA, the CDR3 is TGTGCCTGCAGCTTGGTATCACACCACCTGTTTTTT.

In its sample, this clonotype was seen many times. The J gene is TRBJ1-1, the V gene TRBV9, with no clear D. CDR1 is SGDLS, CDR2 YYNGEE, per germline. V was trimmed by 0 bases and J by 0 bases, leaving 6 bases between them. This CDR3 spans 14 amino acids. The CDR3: CASSVVSMNTEAFF. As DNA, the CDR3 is TGTGCCAGCAGCGTAGTCAGTATGAACACTGAAGCTTTCTTT.

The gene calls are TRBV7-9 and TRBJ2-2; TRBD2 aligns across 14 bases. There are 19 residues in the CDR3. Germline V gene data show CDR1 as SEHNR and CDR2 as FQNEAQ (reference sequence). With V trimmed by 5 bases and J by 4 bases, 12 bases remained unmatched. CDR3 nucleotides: TGTGCCAGCAGCGATACCGGGACTAGCGGGAGTTTTGTCACCGGGGAGCTGTTTTTT. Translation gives CASSDTGTSGSFVTGELFF.

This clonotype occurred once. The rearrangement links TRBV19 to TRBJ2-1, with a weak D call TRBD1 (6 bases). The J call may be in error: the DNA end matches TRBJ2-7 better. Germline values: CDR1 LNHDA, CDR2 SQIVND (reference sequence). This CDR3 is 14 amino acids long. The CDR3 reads CASSIFQGQNEQYF. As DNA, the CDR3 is TGTGCCAGTAGTATTTTTCAGGGGCAGAATGAGCAGTACTTC.

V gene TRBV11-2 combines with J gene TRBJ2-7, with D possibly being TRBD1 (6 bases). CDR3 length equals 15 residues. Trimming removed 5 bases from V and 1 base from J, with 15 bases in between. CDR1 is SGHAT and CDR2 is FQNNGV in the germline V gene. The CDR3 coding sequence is TGTGCCAGCAGCATTTACCAAGGGGGTTCCTACGAGCAGTACTTC. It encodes CASSIYQGGSYEQYF. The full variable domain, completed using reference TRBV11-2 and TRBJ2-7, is EAGVAQSPRYKIIEKRQSVAFWCNPISGHATLYWYQQILGQGPKLLIQFQNNGVVDDSQLPKDRFSAERLKGVDSTLKIQPAKLEDSAVYLCASSIYQGGSYEQYFGPGTRLTVT.

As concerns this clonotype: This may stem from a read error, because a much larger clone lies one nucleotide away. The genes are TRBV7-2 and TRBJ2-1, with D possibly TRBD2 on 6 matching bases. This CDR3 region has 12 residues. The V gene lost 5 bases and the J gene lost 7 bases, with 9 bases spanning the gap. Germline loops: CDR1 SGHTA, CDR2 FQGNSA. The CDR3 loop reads CASSNLANEQFF. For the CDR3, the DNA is TGTGCCAGCAGCAATCTAGCGAATGAGCAGTTCTTC.